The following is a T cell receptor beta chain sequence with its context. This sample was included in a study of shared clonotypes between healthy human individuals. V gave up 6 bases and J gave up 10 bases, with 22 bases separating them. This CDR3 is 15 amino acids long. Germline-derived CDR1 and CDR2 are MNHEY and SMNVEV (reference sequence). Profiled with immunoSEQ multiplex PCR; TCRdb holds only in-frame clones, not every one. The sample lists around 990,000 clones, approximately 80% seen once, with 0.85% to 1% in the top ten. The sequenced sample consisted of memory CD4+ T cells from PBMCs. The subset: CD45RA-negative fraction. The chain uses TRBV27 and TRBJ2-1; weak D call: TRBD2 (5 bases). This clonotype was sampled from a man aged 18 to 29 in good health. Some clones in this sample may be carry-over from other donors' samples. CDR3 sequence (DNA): TGTGCCAGCAGCCCTTCGAGGACTCCGCGAGTGGAGCAGTTCTTC. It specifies CASSPSRTPRVEQFF.